This entry describes one TCR beta chain. The antigen it binds to is not known. No base qualities exist here, and no much larger clone lies one base off it. This entry comes from a study of beta chain features in type 1 diabetes (dated by TCRdb to the late 2010s). Notes on the research overall: Patients and healthy donors did not differ in mean age, gender distribution, total cell number or subset yield. A total of around 100 million sorted cells were examined across all samples, and RNA yield correlated strongly with the number of cells per subset. The study compared TCRB repertoires of sorted circulating CD4+ T cell subsets between recently diagnosed type 1 diabetes patients and matched healthy donors. Naive and central memory subsets were obtained from all 30 or so donors, but regulatory and stem cell-like memory subsets were isolated from only 8 patients and roughly eight healthy donors. Findings and caveats that apply to the study as a whole: At VDJ recombination sites, type 1 diabetes patients had fewer insertions and more deleted nucleotides, which implies abnormalities in thymic rearrangement. Only small numbers of individuals were included in the HLA sub-analyses, which left unresolved whether HLA type had any influence on TCRB rearrangement. Shorter templates might have been favored by PCR, but patient and control samples were amplified and corrected together, so both groups would have been affected equally by any skew. Naive, central memory and regulatory TCRB repertoires appeared to be more alike among patients than among healthy donors. Sequencing cDNA rather than genomic DNA could over-represent highly expressing activated cells, although activation and CD3 levels did not differ between groups. A moderate but significant shortening of TCRB CDR3 length was observed in type 1 diabetes patients in all four CD4+ subsets.

The High Capacity cDNA Reverse Transcription Kit was used to reverse transcribe all of the isolated RNA, meaning that expressed TCRB transcripts were what got sequenced. Naive, central memory and regulatory T cell samples underwent deep immunoSEQ sequencing, averaging about 3.57 million total reads per sample. After sorted cells were lysed in RLT buffer, RNA was extracted with DNase-treated RNeasy Micro or Mini kits, with the choice depending on cell number. To prevent cross-contamination, every cell subset was processed on its own, while patient and healthy donor samples were processed together. The immunoSEQ multiplex PCR was used to amplify TCRB sequences from cDNA, generating 87-bp fragments that spanned the CDR3 region. Amplicons were sequenced on the Illumina HiSeq platform. On the authors' methods: Synthetic template baselines were used to correct PCR bias computationally, reads within Hamming distance 2 were collapsed, and singletons that could not be merged were discarded. By aligning reads against IMGT, V, D and J genes, CDR3 length, and insertions or deletions at six rearrangement sites were assigned. Within each subset, clonotype counts were normalized to the number of sorted cells before true diversity and Gini coefficients were calculated with the tcR R package. Repertoire sharing was quantified using the overlap coefficient calculated on TCRB nucleotide sequences. Out-of-frame TCRB sequences from naive cells were analyzed to stand in for the pre-selection repertoire. TCRdb mirrors the immuneACCESS table, restricted to in-frame sequences. Some clones are absent from its copies; in checked studies, under half trace to an unresolved V gene, and the reason for the others is unknown. V and J calls and clone size are those listed in that table; D and trimming were worked out from the DNA. The sample table shows 200,000 to 250,000 clones, and around 10% are seen once. The ten largest clonotypes hold approximately 0.03% of the sample.

Each donor gave one peripheral blood draw, roughly 0.11 L on average, collected into heparinised tubes. A BD FACSAria II was used to sort naive, central memory, regulatory and stem cell-like memory CD4+ T cells with a panel that included CD45RO, CCR7, CD25, CD127, CD95 and CD27. Every sorted population had a purity above 95%. PBMCs were isolated immediately by Lymphoprep density gradient centrifugation and stained directly without culture. So that batch effects would be minimized, each experiment stained and sorted samples in pairs, pairing one healthy donor with one patient. CDR1 KGHSH and CDR2 LQKENI were looked up in the germline V gene. CDR3 length: 17 amino acids, cysteine to phenylalanine. Of the read, only the CDR3 DNA is kept; its 51 bases are in frame from base 1. Trimming removed 0 bases from V and 4 bases from J; the gene matches leave 8 bases unexplained.

The sequence links TRBV18 to TRBJ2-5, with TRBD1 matching 10 junction bases. The sequenced sample was naive CD4+ T cells from blood. The intended sense of this specimen's cell subset or site label: true naive CD4+ T cells. The origin of this receptor is a woman aged 18 to 35 in good health. The CDR3 reads as follows: CASSPPEGTGARETQYF. In nucleotides, the sequence is TGTGCCAGCTCACCACCTGAAGGGACAGGGGCAAGAGAGACCCAGTACTTC.